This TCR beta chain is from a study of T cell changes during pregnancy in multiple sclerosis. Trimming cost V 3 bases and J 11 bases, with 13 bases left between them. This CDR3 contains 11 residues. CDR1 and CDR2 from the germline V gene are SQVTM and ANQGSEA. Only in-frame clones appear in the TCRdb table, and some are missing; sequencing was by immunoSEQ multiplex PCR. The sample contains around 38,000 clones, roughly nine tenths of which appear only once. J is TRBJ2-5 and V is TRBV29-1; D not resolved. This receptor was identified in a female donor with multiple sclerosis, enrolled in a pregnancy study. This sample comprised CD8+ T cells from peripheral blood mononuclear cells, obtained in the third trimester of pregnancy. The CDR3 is CSVEGPTGQYF. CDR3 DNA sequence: TGCAGCGTTGAGGGTCCGACCGGGCAGTACTTC.